This TCR beta chain is from a study of cytomegalovirus exposure and HLA in healthy donors. The PCR ran on 60 Vbeta and 13 Jbeta primers. Measured with immunoSEQ multiplex PCR; TCRdb has only the in-frame clones, and not every one. The sample records roughly 100,000 clones, roughly three quarters being singletons. This clone was seen a few times. The sequence was obtained from a male donor in good health and CMV-seronegative. Sequenced sample: PBMCs.

The CDR3 nucleotides are TGTGCCAGCAGTTACGGGGCCCTAATGAACACTGAAGCTTTCTTT. It encodes CASSYGALMNTEAFF. J is TRBJ1-1 and V is TRBV6-5; tentatively, D is TRBD1 (5 bases). There are 15 residues in the CDR3. Germline V gene lookup returns CDR1 MNHEY and CDR2 SVGAGI. Deletions cut 2 bases from V and 0 bases from J, with 10 bases between.